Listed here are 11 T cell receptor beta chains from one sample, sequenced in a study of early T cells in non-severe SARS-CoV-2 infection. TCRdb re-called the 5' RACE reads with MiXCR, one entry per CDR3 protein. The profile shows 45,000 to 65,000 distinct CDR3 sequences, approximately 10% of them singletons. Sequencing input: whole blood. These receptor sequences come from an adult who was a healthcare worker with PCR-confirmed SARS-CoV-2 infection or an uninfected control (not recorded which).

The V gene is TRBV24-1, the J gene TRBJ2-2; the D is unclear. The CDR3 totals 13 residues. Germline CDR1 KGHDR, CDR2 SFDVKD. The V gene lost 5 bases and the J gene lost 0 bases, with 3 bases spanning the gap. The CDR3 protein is CATSATNTGELFF. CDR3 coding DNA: TGTGCCACCAGTGCAACGAACACCGGGGAGCTGTTTTTT.

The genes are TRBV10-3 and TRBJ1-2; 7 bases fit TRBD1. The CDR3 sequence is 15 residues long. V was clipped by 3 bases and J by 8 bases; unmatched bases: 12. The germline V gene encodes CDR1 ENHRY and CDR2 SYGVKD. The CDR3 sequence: CAISEPIKGAKGYTF. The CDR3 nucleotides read TGTGCCATCAGTGAACCAATTAAGGGGGCGAAGGGCTACACCTTC.

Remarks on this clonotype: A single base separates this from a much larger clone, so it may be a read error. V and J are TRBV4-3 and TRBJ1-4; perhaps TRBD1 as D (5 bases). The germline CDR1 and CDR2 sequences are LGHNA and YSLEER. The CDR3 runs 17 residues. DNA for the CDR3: TGCGCCAGCGGCCAAGATCTGCTGGGGGCAACTAATGAAAAACTGTTTTTT. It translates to CASGQDLLGATNEKLFF.

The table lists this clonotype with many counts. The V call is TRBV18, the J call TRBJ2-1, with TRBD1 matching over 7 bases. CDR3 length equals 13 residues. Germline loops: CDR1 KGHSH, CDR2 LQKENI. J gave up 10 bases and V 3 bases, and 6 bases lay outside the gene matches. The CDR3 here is CASSPDRLSEQFF. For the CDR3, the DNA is TGTGCCAGCTCACCGGACAGGTTATCCGAGCAGTTCTTC.

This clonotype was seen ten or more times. The CDR3 coding sequence is TGCAGTGCTAGACGGGACAGGGTTTATACAGATACGCAGTATTTT. Amino acid sequence: CSARRDRVYTDTQYF. The chain employs TRBV20-1 and TRBJ2-3, with 9 bases that match TRBD1. CDR1 and CDR2 from the germline V gene are DFQATT and SNEGSKA (reference sequence). Losses at the gene ends were 2 bases for V and 3 bases for J; bases not matched to a gene: 6. The CDR3 length is 15 residues.

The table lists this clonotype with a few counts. CDR3 nucleotides: TGTGCCAGCAGCCCAGACATCATCGATGGCTACACCTTC. Translation gives CASSPDIIDGYTF. The chain has TRBV5-5 and TRBJ1-2, with no clear D. This CDR3 is built from 13 residues. Trimming took 4 bases from V and 6 from J, leaving 13 bases between them. Per germline, CDR1 SGHKS and CDR2 YYEKEE (reference sequence). The full variable domain, with the rest looked up from reference TRBV5-5 and TRBJ1-2, is DAGVTQSPTHLIKTRGQQVTLRCSPISGHKSVSWYQQVLGQGPQFIFQYYEKEERGRGNFPDRFSARQFPNYSSELNVNALLLGDSALYLCASSPDIIDGYTFGSGTRLTVV.

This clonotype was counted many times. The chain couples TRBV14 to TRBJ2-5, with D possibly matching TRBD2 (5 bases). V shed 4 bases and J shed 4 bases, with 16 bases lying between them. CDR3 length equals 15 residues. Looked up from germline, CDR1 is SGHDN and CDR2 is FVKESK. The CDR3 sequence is CASSRRTRRRETQYF. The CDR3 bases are TGTGCCAGCAGCCGCCGGACTCGCCGACGAGAGACCCAGTACTTC.

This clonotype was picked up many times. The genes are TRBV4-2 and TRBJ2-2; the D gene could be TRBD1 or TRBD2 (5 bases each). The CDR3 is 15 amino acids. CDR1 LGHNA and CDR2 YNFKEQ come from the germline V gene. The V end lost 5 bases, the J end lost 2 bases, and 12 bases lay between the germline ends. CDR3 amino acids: CASSTGRGNTGELFF. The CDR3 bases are TGTGCCAGCAGCACCGGCCGGGGCAACACCGGGGAGCTGTTTTTT.

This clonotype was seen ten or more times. In nucleotides, the CDR3 is TGCAGTGCGATCCCGCAGGTAAACACTGAAGCTTTCTTT. Protein: CSAIPQVNTEAFF. This chain uses TRBV20-1 with TRBJ1-1; D is unresolved. This CDR3 is 13 amino acids long. Trimming removed 6 bases at V and 2 bases at J, with 13 bases between. CDR1 and CDR2 (germline): DFQATT, SNEGSKA (reference sequence).

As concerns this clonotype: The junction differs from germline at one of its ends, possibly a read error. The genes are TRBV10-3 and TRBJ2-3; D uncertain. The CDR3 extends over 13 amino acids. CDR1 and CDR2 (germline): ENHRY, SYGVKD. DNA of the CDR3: TGTGCCATCCGTGAAACGCAGTCAGATACGCAGTATTTT. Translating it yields CAIRETQSDTQYF.

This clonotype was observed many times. CDR3 in amino acids: CASYNPGNEQFF. For the CDR3, the DNA is TGTGCCAGCTATAACCCAGGCAATGAGCAGTTCTTC. The chain recombines TRBV6-2 or TRBV6-3 with TRBJ2-1; D call uncertain. With 8 bases removed from V and 6 bases from J, the gap between germline ends came to 11 bases. Germline assignment: CDR1 MNHEY and CDR2 SVGEGT. The CDR3 spans 12 residues.